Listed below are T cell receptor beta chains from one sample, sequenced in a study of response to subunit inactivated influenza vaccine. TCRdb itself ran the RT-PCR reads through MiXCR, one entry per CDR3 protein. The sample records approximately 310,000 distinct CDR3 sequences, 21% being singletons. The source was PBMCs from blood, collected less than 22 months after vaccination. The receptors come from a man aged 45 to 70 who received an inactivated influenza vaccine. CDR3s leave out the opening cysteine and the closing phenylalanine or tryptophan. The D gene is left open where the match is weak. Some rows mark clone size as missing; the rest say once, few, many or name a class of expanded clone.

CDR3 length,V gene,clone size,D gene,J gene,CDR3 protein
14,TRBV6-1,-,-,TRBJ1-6,ASKLGAYLETSPLH
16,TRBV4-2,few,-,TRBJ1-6,ASSQGPDRRRGNSPLH
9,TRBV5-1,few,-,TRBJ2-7,ASTDDYEQY
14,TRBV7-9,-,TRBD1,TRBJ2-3,ASSKSGQLATDTQY
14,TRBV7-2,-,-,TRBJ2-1,ASSSLGGSSYNEQF
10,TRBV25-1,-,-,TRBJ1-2,ASADYTEGYT
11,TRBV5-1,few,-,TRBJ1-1,ASSQQSATEAF
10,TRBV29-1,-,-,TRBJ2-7,SGQGAGHEQY
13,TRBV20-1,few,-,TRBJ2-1,SARDDRVTYNEQF
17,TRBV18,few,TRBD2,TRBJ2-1,ASSPPLAGGRDIYNEQF
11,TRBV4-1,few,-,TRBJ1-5,ASSQGIDQPQH
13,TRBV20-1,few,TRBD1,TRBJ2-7,SASGGTGVLYEQY
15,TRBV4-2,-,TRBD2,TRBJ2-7,ASSPSGLAGVLYEQY
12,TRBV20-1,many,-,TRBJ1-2,SAREGTANYGYT
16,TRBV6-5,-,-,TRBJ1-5,ASSYSTRVRYSNQPQH
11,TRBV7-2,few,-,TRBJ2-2,ASSLVRAGELF
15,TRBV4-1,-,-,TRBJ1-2,ASSPLQGRRGNYGYT
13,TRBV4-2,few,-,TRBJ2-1,ASSQVPSSYNEQF
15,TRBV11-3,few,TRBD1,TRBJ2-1,ASSYYTGTGAYNEQF
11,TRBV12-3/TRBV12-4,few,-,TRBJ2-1,ASSFSPYNEQF
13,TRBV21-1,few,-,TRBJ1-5,ASIRQGALNQPQH
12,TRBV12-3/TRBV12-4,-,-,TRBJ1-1,ASSLPGINTEAF
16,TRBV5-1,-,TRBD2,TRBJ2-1,ASSFITGTSGGGNEQF
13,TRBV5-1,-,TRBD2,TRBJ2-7,ASSLLAGAGYEQY
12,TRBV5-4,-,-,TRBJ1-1,ASSARVSNTEAF
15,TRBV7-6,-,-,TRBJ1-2,ASSPGAPRREGDGYT
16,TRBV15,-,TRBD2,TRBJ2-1,ATSRDRLAGGPYNEQF
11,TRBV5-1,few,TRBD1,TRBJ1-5,ASSLGQGGPQH
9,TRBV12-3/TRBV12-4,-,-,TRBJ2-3,AIIVVDTQY
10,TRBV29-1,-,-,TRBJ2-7,SVEERPDEQY
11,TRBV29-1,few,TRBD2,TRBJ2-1,SVGLAGYNEQF
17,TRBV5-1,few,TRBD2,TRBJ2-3,ASSSDNTSGLTSTDTQY
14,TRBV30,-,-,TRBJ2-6,AWSVTSPSGANVLT
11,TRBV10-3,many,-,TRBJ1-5,AISDRGNQPQH
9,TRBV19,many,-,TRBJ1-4,ASSIGGRLF
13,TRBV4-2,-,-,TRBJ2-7,ASSQVSGQTYEQY
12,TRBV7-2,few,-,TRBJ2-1,ASSFRGPHNEQF
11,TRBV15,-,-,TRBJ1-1,ATSRVENTEAF
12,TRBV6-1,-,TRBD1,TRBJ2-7,ASSTGGVVYEQY
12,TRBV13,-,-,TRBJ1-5,ASSSRRSNQPQH
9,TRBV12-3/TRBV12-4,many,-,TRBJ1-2,ASSLRYGYT
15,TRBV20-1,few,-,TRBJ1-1,SAMMAPRTRVNTEAF
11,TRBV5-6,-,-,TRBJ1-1,ASSSDSFPEAF
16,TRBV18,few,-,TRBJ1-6,ASSPNADLSSYNSPLH
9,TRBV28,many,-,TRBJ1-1,ASSRNTEAF
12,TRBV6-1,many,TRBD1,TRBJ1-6,ASSRGTGNSPLH